This T cell receptor (beta chain) stems from a study of blood T cell repertoires in COVID-19. Study context: From T cells, B-cell-depleted T cells, or PBMCs came the material, which was cDNA or gDNA.

Generated by immunoSEQ multiplex PCR, the TCRdb table keeps only in-frame clones and is missing some. In the table there are some 350,000 clones, around 87% of which are singletons. The sequenced sample was peripheral blood. The receptor comes from a human donor in a cohort sampled during active COVID-19.

CDR3 protein: CASSLDTGDQPQHF. The CDR3 DNA follows: TGTGCCAGCAGCTTAGACACAGGGGATCAGCCCCAGCATTTT. V and J are TRBV7-9 and TRBJ1-5; 7 bases fit TRBD1. The V gene's germline CDR1 is SEHNR and CDR2 FQNEAQ (reference sequence). The J segment lost 5 bases and the V segment lost 1 base, leaving 2 bases of the junction unmatched. This CDR3 spans 14 amino acids.